This T cell receptor beta chain was sequenced in a study of shared clonotypes between healthy human individuals. The CDR3 consists of 15 residues. Germline V gene sequence: CDR1 SGHRS, CDR2 YFSETQ. Unmatched junction bases numbered 7, after V lost 4 bases and J lost 7 bases. Sequencing used immunoSEQ multiplex PCR; TCRdb keeps in-frame clones, though not all of them. The sample yields over a million clones, over 95% seen once. V usage is TRBV5-1 and J usage is TRBJ1-4; 10 positions agree with TRBD1. The sequence derives from a man between 25 and 39 years old in good health. Sequencing was done on a sample of naive CD4+ T cells sorted from blood. Specified subset: CD45RA+ positively selected. CDR3 sequence reads: CASSPAGTGVEKLFF. CDR3 DNA sequence: TGCGCCAGCAGCCCCGCCGGGACAGGGGTTGAAAAACTGTTTTTT.